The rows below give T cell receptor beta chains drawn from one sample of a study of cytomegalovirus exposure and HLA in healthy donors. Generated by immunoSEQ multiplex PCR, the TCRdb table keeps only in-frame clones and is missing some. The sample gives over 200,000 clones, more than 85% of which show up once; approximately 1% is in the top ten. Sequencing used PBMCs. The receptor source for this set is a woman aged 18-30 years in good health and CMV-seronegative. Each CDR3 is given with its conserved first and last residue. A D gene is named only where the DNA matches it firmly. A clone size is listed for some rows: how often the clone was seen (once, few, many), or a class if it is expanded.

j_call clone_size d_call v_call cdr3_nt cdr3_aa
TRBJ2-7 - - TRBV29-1 TGCAGCGTTGTTATTTCCAGCTCCTACGAGCAGTACTTC CSVVISSSYEQYF
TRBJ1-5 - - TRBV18 TGTGCCAGCTCACCAACAGATTATCAGCCCCAGCATTTT CASSPTDYQPQHF
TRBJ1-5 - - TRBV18 TGTGCCAGCTCACCCGGGGAGGGCAGCAATCAGCCCCAGCATTTT CASSPGEGSNQPQHF
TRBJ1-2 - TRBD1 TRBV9 TGTGCCAGCAGCGTAGGTGGAGGGGGCTCTGGCTACACCTTC CASSVGGGGSGYTF
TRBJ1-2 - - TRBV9 TGTGCCAGCAGCCCCCACAGGGAGGGGTATGGCTACACCTTC CASSPHREGYGYTF
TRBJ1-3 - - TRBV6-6 TGTGCCAGCAGCGAACAAGGGGGAAACGCCATATATTTT CASSEQGGNAIYF
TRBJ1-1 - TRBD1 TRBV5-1 TGCGCCAGCAGCATCCTGGGGGACAGGGTGAACACTGAAGCTTTCTTT CASSILGDRVNTEAFF
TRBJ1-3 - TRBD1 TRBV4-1 TGCGCCAGCAGCCCTATCGGCCGGGACAGGGGATACACCATATATTTT CASSPIGRDRGYTIYF
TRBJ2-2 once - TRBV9 TGTGCCAGCAGCGTTAGCGGCGGGGGCGCGAACACCGGGGAGCTGTTTTTT CASSVSGGGANTGELFF
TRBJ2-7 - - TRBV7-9 TGTGCCAGCAGCTCATCAGAATCCTACGAGCAGTACTTC CASSSSESYEQYF
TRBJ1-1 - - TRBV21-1 TGTGCCAGCAGAGGGACAGGGGGTGTGGGGGCTTTCTTT CASRGTGGVGAFF
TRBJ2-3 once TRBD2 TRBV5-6 TGTGCCAGCATCGGACTAGCGGGGGGCTCCCCCACGCAGTATTTT CASIGLAGGSPTQYF
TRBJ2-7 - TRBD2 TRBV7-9 TGTGCCAGCAGCTTAGGCGGGGGGCCATACGAGCAGTACTTC CASSLGGGPYEQYF
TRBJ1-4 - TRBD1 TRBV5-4 TGTGCCAGCAGCTTGTTTAACCAGGGGGAGGAAAAACTGTTTTTT CASSLFNQGEEKLFF
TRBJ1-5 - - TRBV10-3 TGTGCCATCAGTCCGAATGGACAGAACAATCAGCCCCAGCATTTT CAISPNGQNNQPQHF
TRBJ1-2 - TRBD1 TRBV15 TGTGCCACCAGCGACGTTGACAGGGGGGTCTATGGCTACACCTTC CATSDVDRGVYGYTF
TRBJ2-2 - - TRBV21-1 TGTGCCAGCAGCAACCCCATGCGGCTAGCGGTAAAGAACACCGGGGAGCTGTTTTTT CASSNPMRLAVKNTGELFF
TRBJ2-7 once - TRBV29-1 TGCAGCGTACTAACGACAGTCTACGAGCAGTACTTC CSVLTTVYEQYF
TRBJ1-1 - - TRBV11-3 TGTGCCAGCACCGGTCAGGGCGGGAGCGCTGAAGCTTTCTTT CASTGQGGSAEAFF
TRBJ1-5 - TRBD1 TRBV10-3 TGTGCCATCAGTGAAGGTGGACAGGGGGCGGTTCAGCCCCAGCATTTT CAISEGGQGAVQPQHF
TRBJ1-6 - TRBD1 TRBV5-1 TGCGCCAGCAGCTTGGGAGGGGGCGGTTATTCACCCCTCCACTTT CASSLGGGGYSPLHF
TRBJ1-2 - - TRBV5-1 TGCGCCAGCAGCCATACGAGCTATGGCTACACCTTC CASSHTSYGYTF
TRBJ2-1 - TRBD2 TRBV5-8 TGTGCCAGCAGCTTGCCGGGGGGGACCAATGAGCAGTTCTTC CASSLPGGTNEQFF
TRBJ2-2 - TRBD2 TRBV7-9 TGTGCCAGCAGCCCCATCGCGGGGGGTTCCGGAGGCGGGGAGCTGTTTTTT CASSPIAGGSGGGELFF
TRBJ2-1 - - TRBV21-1 TGTGCCAGCAGCGAACCTGCACCTAGCGGACACTACAATGAGCAGTTCTTC CASSEPAPSGHYNEQFF
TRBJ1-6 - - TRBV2 TGTGCCAGCAACCCCACACGGGTAAACTCACCCCTCCACTTT CASNPTRVNSPLHF
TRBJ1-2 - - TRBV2 TGTGCCAGCAGCCTTTCCGAGAACTATGGCTACACCTTC CASSLSENYGYTF
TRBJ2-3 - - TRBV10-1 TGCGCCAGCAGTGAGTCTCCCCAGTGGGATACGCAGTATTTT CASSESPQWDTQYF
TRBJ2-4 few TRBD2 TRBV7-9 TGTGCCAGCCCGGGAGGGTTGGAAAACATTCAGTACTTC CASPGGLENIQYF
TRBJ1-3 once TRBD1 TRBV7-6 TGTGCCAGCAGCTCAACCAACAGGGGGCGGGGAAACACCATATATTTT CASSSTNRGRGNTIYF
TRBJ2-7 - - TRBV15 TGTGCCACCAGCAGAGCGCAGCGGGCATTATCCTACGAGCAGTACTTC CATSRAQRALSYEQYF
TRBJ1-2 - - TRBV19 TGTGCCAGTAGTCGCGACAGGAATTATGGCTACACCTTC CASSRDRNYGYTF
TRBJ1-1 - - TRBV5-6 TGTGCCAGCAGCCAGTACGCGGGCCACACTGAAGCTTTCTTT CASSQYAGHTEAFF
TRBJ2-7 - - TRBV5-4 TGTGCCAGCAGTTCCCCTGCCTACGAGCAGTACTTC CASSSPAYEQYF
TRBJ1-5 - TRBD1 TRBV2 TGTGCCAGCAGCCCAGGGACAGGGGACAATCAGCCCCAGCATTTT CASSPGTGDNQPQHF
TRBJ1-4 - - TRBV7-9 TGTGCCAGCAGCCCCTCTCGGGAAAAACTGTTTTTT CASSPSREKLFF
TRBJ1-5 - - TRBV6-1 TGTGCCAGCAGTGAGGACAGAGATCAGCCCCAGCATTTT CASSEDRDQPQHF
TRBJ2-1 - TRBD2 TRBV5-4 TGTGCCAGCAGCTCACGGACTAGTTTCAATGAGCAGTTCTTC CASSSRTSFNEQFF
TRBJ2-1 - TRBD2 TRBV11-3 TGTGCCAGCAGCCCGACTAGCGGGGAGTATGAGCAGTTCTTC CASSPTSGEYEQFF
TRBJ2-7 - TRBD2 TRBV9 TGTGCCAGCAGCGTAGCGGGAGGGCAGTACTACGAGCAGTACTTC CASSVAGGQYYEQYF
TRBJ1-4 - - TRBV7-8 TGTGCCAGCAGCTTTCGCGGGAGCGGTGAAAAACTGTTTTTT CASSFRGSGEKLFF
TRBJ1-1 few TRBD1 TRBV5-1 TGCGCCAGCAGCTTGGAGGAGGGGGCGATGGGATCATTGAACACTGAAGCTTTCTTT CASSLEEGAMGSLNTEAFF
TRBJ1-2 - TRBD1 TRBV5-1 TGCGCCAGCCTCGAGGGGACAGGGGGATCCTATGGCTACACCTTC CASLEGTGGSYGYTF
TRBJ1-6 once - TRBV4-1 TGCGCCAGCAGCCAAGGGCAGGGCTATAATTCACCCCTCCACTTT CASSQGQGYNSPLHF
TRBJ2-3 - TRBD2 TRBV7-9 TGTGCCAGCAGCTTGACTAGCGGGGGCGCAGATACGCAGTATTTT CASSLTSGGADTQYF
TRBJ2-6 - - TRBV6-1 TGTGCCAGCAGTGAAGCGCGGTGGGGGCGGGCAGAAGAAAAGTACTCTGGGGCCAACGTCCTGACTTTC CASSEARWGRAEEKYSGANVLTF
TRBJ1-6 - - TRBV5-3 TGTGCCAGAAGCTTTAGAGGGAATTCACCCCTCCACTTT CARSFRGNSPLHF
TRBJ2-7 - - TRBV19 TGTGCCAGTAGAGCCGGGAACAAATACGAGCAGTACTTC CASRAGNKYEQYF